Listed below are T cell receptor beta chains from one sample, sequenced in a study of OX40 agonist ivuxolimab in advanced cancers. Using immunoSEQ multiplex PCR, the repertoire was profiled, and TCRdb retains in-frame clones only, with some absent. This sample has about 58,000 clones, with about 81% found just once. Sequences were derived from CD4+ or CD8+ T cells sorted from blood, sampled in a trial of the OX40 agonist ivuxolimab. The receptors derive from an adult with an advanced solid tumor such as melanoma, head and neck, liver or kidney cancer. CDR3s include the opening cysteine and the closing phenylalanine or tryptophan. The D gene is left open where the match is weak. Rows may omit the clone size; those that give it use once, few, many or a size class.

TRBV29-1	.	.	TRBJ2-2	TGCAGCGTGGGTCACGGGACACTGAACACCGGGGAGCTGTTTTTT	CSVGHGTLNTGELFF
TRBV9	.	.	TRBJ1-1	TGTGCCAGCGCCCTAGGGGGGCGTACTGAAGCTTTCTTT	CASALGGRTEAFF
TRBV2	.	few	TRBJ2-7	TGTGCCAGCAGGCAAGCCGGTTACTCCTACGAGCAGTACTTC	CASRQAGYSYEQYF
TRBV10-2	TRBD1	.	TRBJ1-6	TGCGCCAGCAGGGGGGACAGGGGAAATTCACCCCTCCACTTT	CASRGDRGNSPLHF
TRBV9	TRBD2	.	TRBJ2-1	TGTGCCAGCAGCGTAGTGCGGGGGGGCCACAATGAGCAGTTCTTC	CASSVVRGGHNEQFF
TRBV11-3	TRBD1	few	TRBJ2-5	TGTGCCAGCAGCCCGGACAGGGGGGAGACCCAGTACTTC	CASSPDRGETQYF
TRBV5-4	.	.	TRBJ1-3	TGTGCCAGCAGCCAAGGGGACTCTGGAAACACCATATATTTT	CASSQGDSGNTIYF
TRBV5-1	.	.	TRBJ2-3	TGCGCCAGCAGGCCTACCCAGGGGTCCACAGATACGCAGTATTTT	CASRPTQGSTDTQYF
TRBV5-4	.	once	TRBJ2-7	TGTGCCAGCAGCTTAGGCCCTGCGGGTACCTACGAGCAGTACTTC	CASSLGPAGTYEQYF
TRBV28	TRBD1	once	TRBJ1-2	TGTGCCAGCAGTTTCCTTTCCGGGACAGGGTCTGCTAACTATGGCTACACCTTC	CASSFLSGTGSANYGYTF
TRBV7-8	.	.	TRBJ1-1	TGTGCCAGCAGCCCCGCGAACACTGAAGCTTTCTTT	CASSPANTEAFF
TRBV7-2	.	.	TRBJ2-1	TGTGCCAGCAGCCTCCGAGGGCCCTCGAACAATGAGCAGTTCTTC	CASSLRGPSNNEQFF
TRBV7-2	TRBD1	.	TRBJ1-3	TGTGCCAGCAGCTCCGGGACAGTCGGAAACACCATATATTTT	CASSSGTVGNTIYF
TRBV10-2	.	.	TRBJ1-6	TGCGCCAGCAGTGATCAGGATTCACCCCTCCACTTT	CASSDQDSPLHF
TRBV5-6	TRBD2	once	TRBJ2-1	TGTGCCAGCAGCTCTATAGCGGGGGAGGGCTCCTACAATGAGCAGTTCTTC	CASSSIAGEGSYNEQFF
TRBV5-1	.	.	TRBJ2-7	TGCGCCAGCAGCTTGGGGGACGGGACCTACGAGCAGTACTTC	CASSLGDGTYEQYF
TRBV11-3	.	.	TRBJ2-3	TGTGCCAGCAGCCTCACAGGAGACACAGATACGCAGTATTTT	CASSLTGDTDTQYF
TRBV11-3	.	.	TRBJ2-1	TGTGCCAGCGGGGGCCGCTTAAACAATGAGCAGTTCTTC	CASGGRLNNEQFF
TRBV5-1	TRBD1	.	TRBJ2-3	TGCGCCACATACAAGGGGGCTAGCACAGATACGCAGTATTTT	CATYKGASTDTQYF
TRBV5-1	.	.	TRBJ1-3	TGCGCCAGCAGTTACTGGTCTGGGGCAGGCGGGCGCTCTGGAAACACCATATATTTT	CASSYWSGAGGRSGNTIYF
TRBV2	TRBD2	.	TRBJ2-1	TGTGCCAGCAGTGGACTAGCGGGGGCCATATACAATGAGCAGTTCTTC	CASSGLAGAIYNEQFF
TRBV6-1	.	.	TRBJ1-5	TGTGCCAGCAGTGAAGGGATGATTCAGCCCCAGCATTTT	CASSEGMIQPQHF
TRBV6-6	TRBD1	.	TRBJ2-1	TGTGCCAGCAGCGAGACAGGGGTATCGAACAATGAGCAGTTCTTC	CASSETGVSNNEQFF
TRBV6-6	.	.	TRBJ1-6	TGTGCCAGCAGTCCGCGCAGACAGCCTTTGAATTCACCCCTCCACTTT	CASSPRRQPLNSPLHF
TRBV6-5	.	.	TRBJ2-5	TGTGCCAGCAGTTACTCGAAATTGGGGGGAGAGACCCAGTACTTC	CASSYSKLGGETQYF
TRBV7-9	.	.	TRBJ2-7	TGTGCCAGCAGTCCCTCCCCGACAGCTTACGAGCAGTACTTC	CASSPSPTAYEQYF
TRBV5-4	TRBD2	.	TRBJ2-7	TGTGCCAGCAGCAACCTGGGGCTAGCGGGGGGCGAGCAGTACTTC	CASSNLGLAGGEQYF
TRBV6-1	.	.	TRBJ1-2	TGTGCCAGCAGTGAAATCTGGGGGGTTCAATATGGCTACACCTTC	CASSEIWGVQYGYTF
TRBV6-1	TRBD1	.	TRBJ1-4	TGTGCCAGCAGTGAAGCACAGGGGCTGGGTGAAAAACTGTTTTTT	CASSEAQGLGEKLFF
TRBV7-6	.	.	TRBJ2-5	TGTGCCAGCAGCTTAATTAAAGAGACCCAGTACTTC	CASSLIKETQYF
TRBV11-3	.	few	TRBJ1-1	TGTGCCAGCAGCGGGGGGACACGGACGGATACTGAAGCTTTCTTT	CASSGGTRTDTEAFF
TRBV27	.	.	TRBJ2-5	TGTGCCAGCAGTCCGATCGAAACAGAGGGGCCCCAGTACTTC	CASSPIETEGPQYF
TRBV5-1	TRBD2	.	TRBJ2-7	TGCGCCAGCAGCTTGGCCGCGGGGGTTCAGATCAGCTCCTACGAGCAGTACTTC	CASSLAAGVQISSYEQYF
TRBV11-2	.	.	TRBJ2-7	TGTGCCAGCAGCCCCGACAGTTCCTACGAGCAGTACTTC	CASSPDSSYEQYF
TRBV5-1	.	.	TRBJ1-2	TGCGCCAGCAGCTTGGAGGACATTAACGGCTACACCTTC	CASSLEDINGYTF
TRBV7-2	.	.	TRBJ2-3	TGTGCCAGCAGCTTAGCCGCTCAAGACACAGATACGCAGTATTTT	CASSLAAQDTDTQYF
TRBV6-6	.	few	TRBJ1-1	TGTGCCAGCAGTTACCTGGGGGTTAGAACTGAAGCTTTCTTT	CASSYLGVRTEAFF
TRBV9	.	few	TRBJ2-1	TGTGCCAGCAGCGTAGGGGGTTCGACCTACAATGAGCAGTTCTTC	CASSVGGSTYNEQFF
TRBV10-2	.	.	TRBJ2-7	TGCGCCAGCAGTGTTGGGGCAGGGGAGGTCTACGAGCAGTACTTC	CASSVGAGEVYEQYF
TRBV5-1	.	.	TRBJ1-4	TGCGCCAGCAGCTTGGCGGGTGCAACTAATGAAAAACTGTTTTTT	CASSLAGATNEKLFF
TRBV28	TRBD2	.	TRBJ2-7	TGTGCCAGCAAAGCGGGGGGGCCGGGTGAGCAGTACTTC	CASKAGGPGEQYF
TRBV28	.	once	TRBJ1-2	TGTGCCAGCTCAAGCGGGCCCTCAAGCCACACCTTC	CASSSGPSSHTF
TRBV11-3	.	.	TRBJ2-2	TGTGCCAGCAGCTTAGGGGGAACCGGGGAGCTGTTTTTT	CASSLGGTGELFF
TRBV28	.	few	TRBJ2-7	TGTGCCAGCAATCGGTACAGGGCTACCTACGAGCAGTACTTC	CASNRYRATYEQYF
TRBV2	.	.	TRBJ1-1	TGTGCCAGCAGCCAGGGATGGAACACTGAAGCTTTCTTT	CASSQGWNTEAFF
TRBV25-1	TRBD1	.	TRBJ2-5	TGTGCCAGCAGTGCCATGACAGGGTTCGGCGAGACCCAGTACTTC	CASSAMTGFGETQYF
TRBV11-3	.	.	TRBJ2-5	TGTGCCAGCAGCCCTTCTAGCCCCCGAGAGACCCAGTACTTC	CASSPSSPRETQYF
TRBV6-1	.	.	TRBJ2-5	TGTGCCAGCAGTGCGAGACATAACCAAGAGACCCAGTACTTC	CASSARHNQETQYF
TRBV5-6	.	.	TRBJ2-4	TGTGCCAGCAGCTTGGAGGGAGTCTGGACCAAAAACATTCAGTACTTC	CASSLEGVWTKNIQYF
TRBV29-1	TRBD1	once	TRBJ1-6	TGCAGCGTGCGCGGGGACAGCGGCCTTGAGGCCCTCCACTTT	CSVRGDSGLEALHF
TRBV11-1	.	.	TRBJ1-1	TGTGCCAGCAGCTTATTCGACGGGAACACTGAAGCTTTCTTT	CASSLFDGNTEAFF
TRBV5-4	.	few	TRBJ2-7	TGTGCCAGCAGCTTGGCTGGGGGCGCCGGTTACGAGCAGTACTTC	CASSLAGGAGYEQYF
TRBV5-1	.	.	TRBJ1-1	TGCGCCAGCAGCTTGACGCGAGACACTGAAGCTTTCTTT	CASSLTRDTEAFF
TRBV15	.	.	TRBJ2-3	TGTGCCACCAGCAGAGGATCTCAGGCAGATACGCAGTATTTT	CATSRGSQADTQYF
TRBV2	.	.	TRBJ2-7	TGTGCCAGCAGTGAAGTCAGGGGTGGTCACGAGCAGTACTTC	CASSEVRGGHEQYF
TRBV13	.	.	TRBJ2-7	TGTGCCAGCAGCAAAGGACAGCCATCCTACGAGCAGTACTTC	CASSKGQPSYEQYF
TRBV5-1	.	.	TRBJ2-5	TGCGCCAGCAGCCCGGGAGATCAGGTTGGAGAGACCCAGTACTTC	CASSPGDQVGETQYF
TRBV6-5	.	.	TRBJ2-7	TGTGCCAGCAGTTACTCGAGGTTCGCCGGCGACGAGCAGTACTTC	CASSYSRFAGDEQYF
TRBV11-3	TRBD1	.	TRBJ2-7	TGTGCCAGCAGCTTACCTCCCGGGACAGGGGGCTTCGAGCAGTACTTC	CASSLPPGTGGFEQYF
TRBV18	.	.	TRBJ1-1	TGTGCCAGCTCACCAAGGTTGCAGAACACTGAAGCTTTCTTT	CASSPRLQNTEAFF